Described below is a single TCR beta chain sequence and its context. The source of the sample is a study of blood T cell repertoires in COVID-19. CDR3 length: 14 residues. Germline V lookup: CDR1 WNHNN, CDR2 SYGVQD (reference sequence). The ends lost 6 bases at V and 4 bases at J; junction bases unmatched: 7. Authors' methods: The assay estimated nucleated cells by amplifying reference gene primers. Data came from immunoSEQ multiplex PCR; TCRdb stores just in-frame clones and leaves some out. Clone size and the V and J calls come from that table; the DNA yielded D and trimming. The sample holds some 250,000 clones, 75% to 90% seen once.

Sequencing input: peripheral blood. This receptor was identified in a man aged 25 to 40 who had recovered from COVID-19. The V call is TRBV10-1, the J call TRBJ1-1; 8 nucleotides match TRBD1. The CDR3 DNA reads as TGCGCCAGCAGAGACGGACAGGGATCCACTGAAGCTTTCTTT. It encodes CASRDGQGSTEAFF.